Listed below are T cell receptor beta chains from one sample, sequenced in a study of early T cells in non-severe SARS-CoV-2 infection. MiXCR was run by TCRdb on the 5' RACE reads, yielding one entry per CDR3 protein. The sample shows fewer than 40,000 distinct CDR3 sequences, about 5% of them seen only once. The sample taken for sequencing was whole blood. Every receptor here comes from an adult who was a healthcare worker with PCR-confirmed SARS-CoV-2 infection or an uninfected control (not recorded which). The CDR3 runs from the conserved cysteine through the conserved F or W. D genes are given only for firm matches. Part of the rows lack a size; the others show once, few, many or a class for expanded clones.

size,D,J,V,DNA,CDR3
many,TRBD1,TRBJ1-2,TRBV12-3/TRBV12-4,TGTGCCAGCAGTCCGACAGGGGGACCCTATGGCTACACCTTC,CASSPTGGPYGYTF
many,-,TRBJ2-1,TRBV7-8,TGTGCCAGCAGCCCTAAGTTAGGGCCCTACAATGAGCAGTTCTTC,CASSPKLGPYNEQFF
-,-,TRBJ1-4,TRBV12-3/TRBV12-4,TGTGCCAGCAGTTTAATCGGGGGAACTAATGAAAAACTGTTTTTT,CASSLIGGTNEKLFF
-,TRBD2,TRBJ2-7,TRBV4-3,TGCGCCAGCAGCCAAGACTATACTAGCGGGGTCGCCTACGAGCAGTACTTC,CASSQDYTSGVAYEQYF
few,TRBD2,TRBJ2-1,TRBV12-3/TRBV12-4,TGTGCCAGCAGTCAGTGGACTAGCGGGATGTCAAAAAATGAGCAGTTCTTC,CASSQWTSGMSKNEQFF
-,TRBD2,TRBJ2-2,TRBV19,TGTGCCAGTAGTGCGACTAGCGGTTACACCGGGGAGCCGTTTTTT,CASSATSGYTGEPFF
many,-,TRBJ2-2,TRBV18,TGTGCCAGCTCAAATCCGGGACGGAGCACCGGGGAGCTGTTTTTT,CASSNPGRSTGELFF
many,-,TRBJ1-2,TRBV7-8,TGTGCCAGCAGCTCTAGACGAGACCGAGGCTATGGCTACACCTTC,CASSSRRDRGYGYTF
many,-,TRBJ1-1,TRBV28,TGTGCCAGCAGTTTTCTACCGGGGACCCGGGAGGCTGAAGCTTTCTTT,CASSFLPGTREAEAFF
few,-,TRBJ1-2,TRBV11-2,TGTGCCAGCAGCTTAAGATCAACGGGAAACTATGGCTACACCTTC,CASSLRSTGNYGYTF
many,-,TRBJ1-6,TRBV7-9,TGTGCCAGCAGCTTGTCAGGGTCCCGGGGGTCACCCCTCCACTTT,CASSLSGSRGSPLHF
few,-,TRBJ1-5,TRBV12-3/TRBV12-4,TGTGCCAGCACGTTGAGTTGGAATCAGCCCCAGCATTTT,CASTLSWNQPQHF
few,TRBD2,TRBJ2-7,TRBV28,TGTGCCAGCAGTTTTCTAGCGGGAGTTCCCTACGAGCAGTACTTC,CASSFLAGVPYEQYF
many,TRBD2,TRBJ2-7,TRBV19,TGTGCCAGTAGTATGCCCCGGGCTAGCGGGTCCTACGAGCAGTACTTC,CASSMPRASGSYEQYF
many,TRBD1,TRBJ1-1,TRBV7-9,TGTGCCAGCAGTCCAATAGGGGGCAGCGGGGAAGCTTTCTTT,CASSPIGGSGEAFF
many,TRBD2,TRBJ2-1,TRBV3-1,TGTGCCAGCAGCCCAGCGGGACTCTCACTCAATGAGCAGTTCTTC,CASSPAGLSLNEQFF
-,TRBD2,TRBJ2-7,TRBV7-2,TGTGCCAGCAGCTTAGTCCCGGGAGGGCGGTACGAGCAGTACTTC,CASSLVPGGRYEQYF
many,-,TRBJ2-2,TRBV4-3,TGCGCCAGCAGCGTAGCGAACACCGGGGAGCTGTTTTTT,CASSVANTGELFF
-,-,TRBJ2-7,TRBV6-2/TRBV6-3,TGTGCCAGCAGCCCCCTCCACGGGAGAAAGGGGTACGAGCAGTACTTC,CASSPLHGRKGYEQYF
-,TRBD1,TRBJ2-3,TRBV29-1,TGCAGCGTTGAAGGAGGACAGGGGTTCTACGATACGCAGTATTTT,CSVEGGQGFYDTQYF
-,TRBD1,TRBJ1-6,TRBV4-3,TGCGCCAGCAGCCATACGGGACAGGGGAATTCACCCCTCCACTTT,CASSHTGQGNSPLHF
-,-,TRBJ2-1,TRBV7-6,TGTGCCAGCAGCTTATCTAGCGCCCCTGGCAATGAGCAGTTCTTC,CASSLSSAPGNEQFF
many,TRBD2,TRBJ2-7,TRBV7-9,TGTGCCAGCAGCTTAGTGTGGGCTAGCGGGGCCTACGAGCAGTACTTC,CASSLVWASGAYEQYF
many,TRBD1,TRBJ2-5,TRBV12-3/TRBV12-4,TGTGCCAGCAGTAACCCGGGACAGGGGAGAGAGACCCAGTACTTC,CASSNPGQGRETQYF
many,-,TRBJ2-2,TRBV7-2,TGTGCCAGCAGCTTATGGGCCACCGGGGAGCTGTTTTTT,CASSLWATGELFF
-,-,TRBJ1-1,TRBV27,TGTGCCAGCAGTTTATGGGGGGCAAAGACTGAAGTTTTCTTT,CASSLWGAKTEVFF